A selection of T cell receptor beta chains follows, all from one sample in a study of blood T cell repertoires in COVID-19. Measured with immunoSEQ multiplex PCR; TCRdb has only the in-frame clones, and not every one. The sample contains about 300,000 clones, about 91% of which appear only once. Input material: peripheral blood. These receptors were collected from a woman in her twenties or thirties who had recovered from COVID-19. The CDR3 runs from the conserved cysteine through the conserved F or W. A D gene is named only where the DNA matches it firmly. Expanded clones are given a class, and other clones once, few, many or no size at all.

v_gene: TRBV11-2; d_gene: TRBD1; j_gene: TRBJ1-5; abundance: .; len: 15; CDR3aa: CASSWTGVGNQPQHF; CDR3nt: TGTGCCAGCAGCTGGACAGGGGTCGGCAATCAGCCCCAGCATTTT
v_gene: TRBV19; d_gene: .; j_gene: TRBJ1-1; abundance: .; len: 12; CDR3aa: CASRDTATEAFF; CDR3nt: TGTGCCAGTAGGGACACGGCCACTGAAGCTTTCTTT
v_gene: TRBV18; d_gene: .; j_gene: TRBJ1-4; abundance: .; len: 16; CDR3aa: CASSSQGYATNEKLFF; CDR3nt: TGTGCCAGCTCATCTCAGGGGTATGCAACTAATGAAAAACTGTTTTTT
v_gene: TRBV5-1; d_gene: TRBD1; j_gene: TRBJ1-1; abundance: .; len: 13; CDR3aa: CASSSGQGGEAFF; CDR3nt: TGCGCCAGCAGCTCAGGACAGGGGGGTGAAGCTTTCTTT
v_gene: TRBV7-9; d_gene: .; j_gene: TRBJ1-2; abundance: .; len: 14; CDR3aa: CASSFSPGNYGYTF; CDR3nt: TGTGCCAGCAGCTTTTCCCCAGGGAACTATGGCTACACCTTC
v_gene: TRBV5-1; d_gene: .; j_gene: TRBJ2-7; abundance: .; len: 14; CDR3aa: CASSLGGPLAEQYF; CDR3nt: TGCGCCAGCAGCTTGGGAGGGCCCCTAGCCGAGCAGTACTTC
v_gene: TRBV6-2/TRBV6-3; d_gene: .; j_gene: TRBJ2-2; abundance: .; len: 16; CDR3aa: CASSYGGSPNTGELFF; CDR3nt: TGTGCCAGCAGTTACGGGGGGAGCCCGAACACCGGGGAGCTGTTTTTT
v_gene: TRBV28; d_gene: TRBD1; j_gene: TRBJ1-6; abundance: .; len: 14; CDR3aa: CASRTDRVGSPLHF; CDR3nt: TGTGCCAGCAGGACGGACAGGGTTGGTTCACCCCTCCACTTT
v_gene: TRBV5-8; d_gene: .; j_gene: TRBJ1-1; abundance: once; len: 13; CDR3aa: CASSLAPRAEAFF; CDR3nt: TGTGCCAGCAGCTTGGCTCCCCGGGCTGAAGCTTTCTTT
v_gene: TRBV27; d_gene: .; j_gene: TRBJ2-3; abundance: .; len: 13; CDR3aa: CASSPGTTDTQYF; CDR3nt: TGTGCCAGCTCCCCAGGGACTACAGATACGCAGTATTTT
v_gene: TRBV28; d_gene: TRBD1; j_gene: TRBJ1-5; abundance: once; len: 15; CDR3aa: CASSFTGGPYQPQHF; CDR3nt: TGTGCCAGCAGTTTTACAGGGGGACCTTATCAGCCCCAGCATTTT
v_gene: TRBV28; d_gene: TRBD2; j_gene: TRBJ2-5; abundance: .; len: 15; CDR3aa: CASTPSLAGEETQYF; CDR3nt: TGTGCCAGCACCCCCTCACTAGCGGGTGAAGAGACCCAGTACTTC
v_gene: TRBV28; d_gene: .; j_gene: TRBJ2-7; abundance: once; len: 13; CDR3aa: CASSLPQVIEQYF; CDR3nt: TGTGCCAGCAGTTTACCCCAGGTTATCGAGCAGTACTTC